The text below deals with one TCR beta chain. The data were obtained in a study of shared clonotypes between healthy human individuals. Data came from immunoSEQ multiplex PCR; TCRdb stores just in-frame clones and leaves some out. The data contain about 700,000 clones, roughly 94% of them singletons. Naive CD8 isolation took CD45RO-negative cells positively selected for CCR7 and excluded terminally differentiated effector memory CD45RA+ cells. CDR3 length equals 13 residues. V was clipped by 5 bases and J by 2 bases, with 10 bases between them. Germline V gene sequence: CDR1 MNHEY, CDR2 SMNVEV (reference sequence).

Sequenced sample: naive CD8+ T cells sorted from blood. The origin of this receptor is a man aged 25 to 40 in good health. V usage is TRBV27 and J usage is TRBJ2-7; D is unclear. Here the CDR3 reads CASSNGFTYEQYF. The CDR3 coding sequence is TGTGCCAGCAGTAACGGGTTTACCTACGAGCAGTACTTC.